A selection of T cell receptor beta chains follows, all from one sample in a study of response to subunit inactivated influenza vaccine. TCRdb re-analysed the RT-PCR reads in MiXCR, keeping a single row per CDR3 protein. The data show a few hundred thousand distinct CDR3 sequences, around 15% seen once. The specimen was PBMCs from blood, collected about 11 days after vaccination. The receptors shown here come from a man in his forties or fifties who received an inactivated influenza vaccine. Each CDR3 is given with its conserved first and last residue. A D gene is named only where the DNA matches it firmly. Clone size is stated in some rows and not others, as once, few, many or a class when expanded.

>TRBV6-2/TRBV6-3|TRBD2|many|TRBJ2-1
CASSRTSGSYNEQFF
TGTGCCAGCAGCAGGACTAGCGGTTCCTACAATGAGCAGTTCTTC
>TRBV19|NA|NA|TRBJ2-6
CASSPTGPSSGANVLTF
TGTGCCAGTAGCCCGACAGGACCCAGCTCTGGGGCCAACGTCCTGACTTTC
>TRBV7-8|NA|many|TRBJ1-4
CASSPHRETNEKLFF
TGTGCCAGCAGCCCCCACAGGGAGACTAATGAAAAACTGTTTTTT
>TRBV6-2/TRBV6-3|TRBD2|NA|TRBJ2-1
CASSFSGRALNEQFF
TGTGCCAGCAGTTTTAGCGGGAGGGCTTTGAATGAGCAGTTCTTC
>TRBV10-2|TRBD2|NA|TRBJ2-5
CASTPAGVQETQYF
TGCGCCAGCACCCCAGCGGGGGTCCAAGAGACCCAGTACTTC
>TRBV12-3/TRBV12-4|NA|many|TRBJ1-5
CASSRLTGTNQPQHF
TGTGCCAGCAGTCGTCTTACAGGGACCAATCAGCCCCAGCATTTT
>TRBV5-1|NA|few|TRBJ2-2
CASSLRWGPGELFF
TGCGCCAGCAGCTTGCGGTGGGGACCCGGGGAGCTGTTTTTT
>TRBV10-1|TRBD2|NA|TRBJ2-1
CAGTGTSENEQFF
TGCGCCGGGACCGGGACTAGCGAAAATGAGCAGTTCTTC
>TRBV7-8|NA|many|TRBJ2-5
CASSLFSVLETQYF
TGTGCCAGCAGCTTATTTAGCGTTCTAGAGACCCAGTACTTC
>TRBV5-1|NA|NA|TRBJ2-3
CASSLPGEDTQYF
TGCGCCAGCAGCTTGCCGGGAGAGGATACGCAGTATTTT
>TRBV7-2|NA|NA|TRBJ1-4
CASSLRTGPTNEKLFF
TGTGCCAGCAGCTTAAGAACAGGTCCAACTAATGAAAAACTGTTTTTT
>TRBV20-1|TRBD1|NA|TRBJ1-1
CSAPRTGQNTEAFF
TGCAGTGCCCCAAGGACAGGGCAGAACACTGAAGCTTTCTTT
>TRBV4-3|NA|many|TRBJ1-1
CASSQDWLTENTEAFF
TGCGCCAGCAGCCAAGATTGGCTGACGGAGAACACTGAAGCTTTCTTT
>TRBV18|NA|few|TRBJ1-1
CASSSSSGINWYKSTEAFF
TGTGCCAGCTCATCATCGAGCGGTATCAATTGGTATAAGAGCACTGAAGCTTTCTTT
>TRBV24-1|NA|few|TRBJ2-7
CATSRGASSGEQYF
TGTGCCACCAGCAGGGGGGCTTCTAGCGGCGAGCAGTACTTC
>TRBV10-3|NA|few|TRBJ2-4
CAISPGVNKNIQYF
TGTGCCATCAGTCCAGGGGTGAACAAAAACATTCAGTACTTC
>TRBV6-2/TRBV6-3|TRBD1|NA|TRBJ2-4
CASSGTGELAKNIQYF
TGTGCCAGCAGCGGGACAGGCGAACTAGCCAAAAACATTCAGTACTTC
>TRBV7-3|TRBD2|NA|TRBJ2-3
CASSLRTSGRDDTDTQYF
TGTGCCAGCAGCTTAAGGACTAGCGGGAGGGATGACACAGATACGCAGTATTTT
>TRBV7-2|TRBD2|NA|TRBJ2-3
CASSFRLAGGSDTQYF
TGTGCCAGCAGCTTTCGACTAGCGGGAGGGTCGGATACGCAGTATTTT
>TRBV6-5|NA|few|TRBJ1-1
CASSYVRQSEAFF
TGTGCCAGCAGTTATGTCCGACAGAGTGAAGCTTTCTTT
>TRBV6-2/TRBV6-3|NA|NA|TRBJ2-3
CGGSQGGADTQYF
TGTGGCGGGTCCCAAGGAGGTGCAGATACGCAGTATTTT
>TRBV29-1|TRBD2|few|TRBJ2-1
CSAESWLAEYNEQFF
TGCAGCGCCGAGTCCTGGCTAGCGGAGTACAATGAGCAGTTCTTC
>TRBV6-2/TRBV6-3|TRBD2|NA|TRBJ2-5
CASSPRSGGLQETQYF
TGTGCCAGCAGTCCCAGATCGGGGGGGCTCCAAGAGACCCAGTACTTC
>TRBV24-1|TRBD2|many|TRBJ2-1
CATSGILAGADNEQFF
TGTGCCACCAGTGGTATCCTAGCGGGGGCCGACAATGAGCAGTTCTTC
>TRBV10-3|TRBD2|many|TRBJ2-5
CAIRGLAGTQETQYF
TGTGCCATCAGGGGACTAGCGGGGACTCAAGAGACCCAGTACTTC
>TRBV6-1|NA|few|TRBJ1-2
CASSRTVSYGYTF
TGTGCCAGCAGTCGGACGGTGAGCTATGGCTACACCTTC
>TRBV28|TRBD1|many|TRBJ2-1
CASGQGSTYNEQFF
TGTGCCAGCGGACAGGGGAGCACCTACAATGAGCAGTTCTTC
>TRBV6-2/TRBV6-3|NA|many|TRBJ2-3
CASRSVRGADTQYF
TGTGCCAGCAGATCCGTCAGAGGGGCAGATACGCAGTATTTT
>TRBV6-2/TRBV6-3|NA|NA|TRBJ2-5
CASSRGFHAGNQETQYF
TGTGCCAGCAGTAGAGGGTTTCATGCGGGCAACCAAGAGACCCAGTACTTC
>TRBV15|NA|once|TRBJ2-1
CATSLRVWGEQFF
TGTGCCACCAGCCTCCGGGTTTGGGGTGAGCAGTTCTTC
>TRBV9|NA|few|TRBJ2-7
CASSVVAESYEQYF
TGTGCCAGCAGCGTAGTAGCGGAGTCCTACGAGCAGTACTTC
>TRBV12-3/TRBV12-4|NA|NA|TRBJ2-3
CASIHVGSGDTQYF
TGTGCCAGCATCCATGTCGGGTCTGGAGATACGCAGTATTTT
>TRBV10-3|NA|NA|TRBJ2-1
CAIKAHSSYNEQFF
TGTGCCATCAAGGCACACAGCTCCTACAATGAGCAGTTCTTC
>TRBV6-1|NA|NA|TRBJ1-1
CASIKGGTEAFF
TGTGCCAGCATCAAAGGGGGCACTGAAGCTTTCTTT
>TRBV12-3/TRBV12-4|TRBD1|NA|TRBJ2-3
CASRGFRSTGGAPDTQYF
TGTGCCAGCAGGGGATTCAGATCGACAGGGGGCGCACCGGATACGCAGTATTTT
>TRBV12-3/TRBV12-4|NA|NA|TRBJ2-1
CASSFRAEQFF
TGTGCCAGCAGTTTCAGGGCCGAGCAGTTCTTC
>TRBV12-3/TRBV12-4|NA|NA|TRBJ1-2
CASSYTAAYGYTF
TGTGCCAGCAGCTACACGGCTGCCTATGGCTACACCTTC
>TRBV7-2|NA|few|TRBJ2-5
CASSPRARETQYF
TGTGCCAGCAGCCCGCGAGCCAGGGAGACCCAGTACTTC
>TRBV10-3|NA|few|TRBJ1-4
CANGRTEGEKLFF
TGTGCCAACGGCCGGACAGAAGGCGAAAAACTGTTTTTT
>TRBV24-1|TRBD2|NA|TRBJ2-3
CATSESGGVRDTQYF
TGTGCCACCAGTGAGTCCGGGGGGGTAAGAGATACGCAGTATTTT
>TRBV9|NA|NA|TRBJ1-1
CASSVVGVGEAFF
TGTGCCAGCAGCGTAGTTGGGGTCGGAGAAGCTTTCTTT
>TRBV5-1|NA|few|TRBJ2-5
CASSLGMALLYQETQYF
TGCGCCAGCAGCTTGGGAATGGCACTCTTGTACCAAGAGACCCAGTACTTC
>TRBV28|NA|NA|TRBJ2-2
CASSITRVAGELFF
TGTGCCAGCAGTATTACTAGAGTCGCCGGGGAGCTGTTTTTT
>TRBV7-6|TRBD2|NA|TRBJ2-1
CASSLGLGGGPNEQFF
TGTGCCAGCAGCCTTGGACTAGGAGGAGGGCCCAATGAGCAGTTCTTC
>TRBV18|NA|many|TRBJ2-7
CASSPDSSYEQYF
TGTGCCAGCAGCCCGGACAGCTCCTACGAGCAGTACTTC
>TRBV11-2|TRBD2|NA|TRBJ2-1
CASSQRETNEQFF
TGTGCCAGCAGCCAGCGGGAGACTAATGAGCAGTTCTTC
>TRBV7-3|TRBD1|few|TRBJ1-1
CASSLYHRTGSGRNTEAFF
TGTGCCAGCAGCTTATATCACCGGACAGGGTCGGGTCGGAACACTGAAGCTTTCTTT
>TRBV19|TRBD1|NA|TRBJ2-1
CASSIMGQTHNEQFF
TGTGCCAGTAGTATAATGGGACAGACTCACAATGAGCAGTTCTTC
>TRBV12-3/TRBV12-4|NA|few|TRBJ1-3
CASTTIGNTIYF
TGTGCCAGCACTACAATAGGAAACACCATATATTTT
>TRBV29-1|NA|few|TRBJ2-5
CSSRAGRMEETQYF
TGCAGCTCTCGGGCGGGACGTATGGAGGAGACCCAGTACTTC
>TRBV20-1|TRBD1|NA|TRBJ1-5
CSARDKRQGDAQPQHF
TGCAGTGCTAGAGATAAGCGACAGGGAGATGCTCAGCCCCAGCATTTT
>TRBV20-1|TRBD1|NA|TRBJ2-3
CSAPQGYPDTQYF
TGCAGTGCGCCACAGGGGTACCCAGATACGCAGTATTTT
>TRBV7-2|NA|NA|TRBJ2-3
CASSFVGLRADTQYF
TGTGCCAGCAGCTTTGTTGGCCTCCGGGCAGATACGCAGTATTTT
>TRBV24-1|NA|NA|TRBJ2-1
CATSDFRNNEQFF
TGTGCCACCAGTGATTTTAGGAACAATGAGCAGTTCTTC